The 13 T cell receptor beta chains below all came from one sample that was sequenced in a study of T-cell memory formation after mild COVID-19 (dated by TCRdb to the early 2020s). Preparation of the library involved 5' RACE. Instrument used: Illumina NovaSeq 6000. TCRdb trimmed the raw reads at Q25, called clones with MiXCR and kept productive beta chains. Entries that share a CDR3 protein sequence are merged under the most common genes and DNA. The sample yields around 83,000 distinct CDR3 sequences; nearly 25% were counted once. The ten largest clones add up to approximately 45% of the sample. The sequenced sample consisted of PBMCs or a T cell subset sorted from them (not recorded which). Source of these receptors: a man aged 18 to 30 who had mild COVID-19 (a few samples of this study predate the infection). The sample titles of this study are shuffled in the database, so cell type and time point are left out; the donor was told from shared clones.

The J gene is TRBJ2-1, the V gene TRBV20-1; D is possibly TRBD2 (5 bases). The CDR3 totals 15 residues. The V end lost 1 base, the J end lost 5 bases, and 15 bases lay between the germline ends. CDR1 is DFQATT, CDR2 SNEGSKA, per germline (reference sequence). The CDR3 DNA follows: TGCAGTGCTAGAGTCGAGGGAACACCCAACAATGAGCAGTTCTTC. This sequence encodes CSARVEGTPNNEQFF.

This clonotype has more than one count but fewer than ten. The V gene is TRBV6-5, the J gene TRBJ2-7; 12 bases match TRBD1. Losses at the gene ends were 5 bases for V and 6 bases for J; bases not matched to a gene: 5. CDR1 and CDR2 from the germline V gene are MNHEY and SVGAGI. The CDR3 is made up of 14 amino acids. CDR3 protein: CASSRGQGASEQYF. The CDR3 nucleotides read TGTGCCAGCAGTCGGGGACAGGGGGCGAGCGAGCAGTACTTC.

This chain links TRBV5-8 with TRBJ1-6; D is possibly TRBD1 (6 bases). V was pared by 5 bases and J by 10 bases, with 16 bases between. The CDR3 totals 14 residues. CDR1 and CDR2 (germline): SGHTS, YDEGEE. CDR3 DNA sequence: TGTGCCAGCAGTTCGGGCCCCAGGGGCTCACCCCTCCACTTT. This sequence encodes CASSSGPRGSPLHF. Supplemented by reference TRBV5-8 and TRBJ1-6, the full variable domain reads EAGVTQSPTHLIKTRGQQATLRCSPISGHTSVYWYQQALGLGLQFLLWYDEGEERNRGNFPPRFSGRQFPNYSSELNVNALELEDSALYLCASSSGPRGSPLHFGNGTRLTVT.

The chain employs TRBV28 and TRBJ1-2; D remains ambiguous. The CDR3 runs to 16 residues. Trimming took off 3 bases at V and 0 bases at J, with 14 bases between the two ends. Germline loops: CDR1 MDHEN, CDR2 SYDVKM. Written as DNA, the CDR3 is TGTGCCAGCAGTTTCGTCAGCGGAAAGGCTAACTATGGCTACACCTTC. Amino acid sequence: CASSFVSGKANYGYTF.

This clonotype has only a few counts. The gene calls are TRBV7-9 and TRBJ1-2, with a possible D match to TRBD1 (5 bases). CDR3 length: 14 residues. Trimming removed 6 bases at V and 3 bases at J, with 14 bases between. CDR1 and CDR2 from the germline V gene are SEHNR and FQNEAQ (reference sequence). The CDR3 here is CASSPQTEDYGYTF. The CDR3 nucleotides are TGTGCCAGCAGTCCTCAGACAGAAGACTATGGCTACACCTTC. Full variable domain (outside the CDR3, taken from reference TRBV7-9 and TRBJ1-2): DTGVSQNPRHKITKRGQNVTFRCDPISEHNRLYWYRQTLGQGPEFLTYFQNEAQLEKSRLLSDRFSAERPKGSFSTLEIQRTEQGDSAMYLCASSPQTEDYGYTFGSGTRLTVV.

The chain employs TRBV10-3 and TRBJ2-1; TRBD2 is a possible D gene (6 bases). CDR3 length: 12 amino acids. CDR1 and CDR2 (germline): ENHRY, SYGVKD. V lost 8 bases to trimming and J lost 4 bases, with 9 bases between them. The CDR3 here is CAIGDLYNEQFF. For the CDR3, the DNA is TGTGCCATCGGGGACTTATACAATGAGCAGTTCTTC.

The V gene is TRBV5-4, the J gene TRBJ2-7, with 9 bases lining up with TRBD1. The germline CDR1 and CDR2 sequences are SGHNT and YYREEE (reference sequence). The length of the CDR3 is 13 residues. The V gene end was trimmed by 2 bases and the J gene end by 6 bases; junction bases not matched to a gene: 3. The CDR3 region is CASSFTGGIEQYF. CDR3 bases: TGTGCCAGCAGCTTCACAGGGGGCATCGAGCAGTACTTC. The whole variable domain, remainder taken from reference TRBV5-4 and TRBJ2-7, is ETGVTQSPTHLIKTRGQQVTLRCSSQSGHNTVSWYQQALGQGPQFIFQYYREEENGRGNFPPRFSGLQFPNYSSELNVNALELDDSALYLCASSFTGGIEQYFGPGTRLTVT.

This clonotype was seen a handful of times. The V and J genes are TRBV28 and TRBJ2-3; 12 nucleotides align to TRBD2. V gave up 6 bases and J gave up 4 bases; unmatched junction bases: 8. Germline V gene lookup returns CDR1 MDHEN and CDR2 SYDVKM. The CDR3 is 16 amino acids. The CDR3 spells CASSSPASGGADTQYF. The DNA of the CDR3 is TGTGCCAGCAGCTCCCCGGCTAGCGGGGGGGCAGATACGCAGTATTTT.

A few counts support this clonotype. This chain joins TRBV7-4 and TRBJ2-7; unclear D gene. V lost 7 bases and J 1 base, leaving 14 bases between the germline ends. CDR1 and CDR2 (germline): SGHVT, SQSDAQ. The CDR3 covers 14 residues. CDR3 loop: CASIELRVSYEQYV. CDR3 sequence (DNA): TGTGCCAGCATCGAACTTAGGGTGTCCTACGAGCAGTACGTC.

CDR3 nucleotide sequence: TGTGCCAGCAGCTTGGTGGGGAGGGGCACGGGCACTGAAGCTTTCTTT. Translation gives CASSLVGRGTGTEAFF. The chain couples TRBV7-6 to TRBJ1-1, with D possibly matching TRBD1 (5 bases). The CDR3 consists of 16 residues. CDR1 and CDR2 (germline): SGHVS, FNYEAQ. V was clipped by 3 bases and J by 4 bases, with 18 bases between them.

A few counts support this clonotype. The V and J genes are TRBV7-9 and TRBJ2-3; 8 nucleotides align to TRBD2. Germline trimming cut 7 bases from V and 3 bases from J; bases unmatched to any gene: 18. CDR1 is SEHNR, CDR2 FQNEAQ, per germline (reference sequence). CDR3 length: 18 amino acids. The CDR3 coding sequence is TGTGCCAGCACCCCCGACGCGGGGGGATACGAAAGAACAGATACGCAGTATTTT. Amino acid sequence: CASTPDAGGYERTDTQYF.

This clonotype came up a few times. This sequence joins TRBV7-9 and TRBJ1-5; a possible D gene is TRBD1 (5 bases). The V gene lost 5 bases and the J gene lost 6 bases, with 14 bases spanning the gap. Germline CDR1 SEHNR, CDR2 FQNEAQ (reference sequence). The CDR3 spans 14 residues. The chain's CDR3 is CASSKGLGVQPQHF. The CDR3 nucleotides are TGTGCCAGCAGCAAGGGCCTGGGGGTTCAGCCCCAGCATTTT.

The V and J genes are TRBV10-3 and TRBJ2-2; D unresolved. Trimming removed 7 bases at V and 4 bases at J, with 7 bases between. CDR3 length equals 12 residues. Germline V CDR1 and CDR2: ENHRY, SYGVKD. CDR3 amino acids: CAIKQVTGELFF. In DNA, the CDR3 is TGTGCCATCAAGCAAGTCACCGGGGAGCTGTTTTTT.